This is a list of T cell receptor beta chains from one sample in a study of control samples from healthy donors and cancer patients. TCRdb's table, derived via immunoSEQ multiplex PCR, lists solely in-frame clones and lacks some. In the table there are some 120,000 clones, roughly 90% of which are singletons. Specimen: blood. The receptors were gathered from a young woman in good health. The CDR3 runs from the conserved cysteine through the conserved F or W. The order of the fields is V gene, D gene, J gene, clone size, CDR3 protein, CDR3 DNA. A D gene is named only where the DNA matches it firmly. Clone size is shown for a subset of rows, as once, few, many or a class of expanded clone.

TRBV19	TRBD1	TRBJ1-1	.	CASSPRDRTLGGTEAFF	TGTGCCAGTTCACCTCGGGACAGGACCCTCGGTGGCACTGAAGCTTTCTTT
TRBV30	.	TRBJ1-1	.	CAWRGDGNTEAFF	TGTGCCTGGAGGGGGGACGGCAACACTGAAGCTTTCTTT
TRBV28	.	TRBJ1-2	.	CASSFAGAIYGYTF	TGTGCCAGCAGTTTCGCAGGGGCCATCTATGGCTACACCTTC
TRBV7-2	TRBD2	TRBJ2-2	.	CASSSGRGTGELFF	TGTGCCAGCAGCTCGGGGAGGGGAACCGGGGAGCTGTTTTTT
TRBV5-6	.	TRBJ1-2	.	CASSLRGPANYGYTF	TGTGCCAGCAGCTTGCGGGGGCCAGCTAACTATGGCTACACCTTC
TRBV30	.	TRBJ2-4	.	CAWTRGPIALAKNIQYF	TGTGCCTGGACTCGGGGTCCGATTGCTCTAGCCAAAAACATTCAGTACTTC
TRBV7-2	.	TRBJ2-3	.	CASSPRMADTQYF	TGTGCCAGCAGCCCCCGGATGGCAGATACGCAGTATTTT
TRBV24-1	.	TRBJ2-1	.	CATSDIERAYNEQFF	TGTGCCACCAGTGATATCGAGCGGGCATACAATGAGCAGTTCTTC
TRBV28	TRBD1	TRBJ2-7	.	CASSLWGQGSYEQYF	TGTGCCAGCAGTTTGTGGGGACAGGGGTCCTACGAGCAGTACTTC
TRBV15	TRBD1	TRBJ2-5	.	CATSTGTGGRETQYF	TGTGCCACCAGTACCGGGACAGGGGGGCGAGAGACCCAGTACTTC
TRBV10-3	.	TRBJ1-6	.	CAISESEYSPLHF	TGTGCCATCAGTGAGTCTGAGTATTCACCCCTCCACTTT
TRBV3-1/TRBV3-2	TRBD1	TRBJ2-7	.	CASSQVSMSGTVSYEQYF	TGTGCCAGCAGCCAAGTCTCTATGTCCGGGACAGTTTCCTACGAGCAGTACTTC
TRBV6-2/TRBV6-3	TRBD2	TRBJ2-7	.	CASSYGSGRSPYEQYF	TGTGCCAGCAGTTATGGGAGCGGGAGATCCCCTTACGAGCAGTACTTC
TRBV28	.	TRBJ2-7	.	CASSLVAGGNVPVVKYF	.
TRBV30	.	TRBJ2-3	.	CAWSLGVPTDTQYF	TGTGCCTGGAGTTTGGGGGTCCCCACAGATACGCAGTATTTT
TRBV5-6	TRBD2	TRBJ2-4	.	CASSLETLAELAKNIQYF	TGTGCCAGCAGCTTGGAAACACTAGCGGAACTAGCCAAAAACATTCAGTACTTC
TRBV29-1	.	TRBJ2-7	.	CSVDTNSYEQYF	TGCAGCGTTGACACAAACTCCTACGAGCAGTACTTC
TRBV5-1	TRBD2	TRBJ2-7	.	CASSLGSGGVGNEQYF	TGCGCCAGCAGCTTAGGCAGCGGGGGGGTCGGAAACGAGCAGTACTTC
TRBV25-1	TRBD2	TRBJ2-7	once	CASSDGTSFHEQYF	TGTGCCAGCAGTGACGGGACTAGTTTTCACGAGCAGTACTTC
TRBV5-1	.	TRBJ1-4	.	CASSLSGRYDEKLFF	TGCGCCAGCAGCTTGTCGGGGAGGTATGATGAAAAACTGTTTTTT
TRBV19	.	TRBJ2-7	.	CASSNIPDSSYEQYF	TGTGCCAGTAGTAACATCCCGGACAGTTCCTACGAGCAGTACTTC
TRBV7-2	TRBD2	TRBJ2-1	.	CASSLLAGETEQFF	TGTGCCAGCAGTCTACTAGCGGGAGAGACTGAGCAGTTCTTC
TRBV30	.	TRBJ1-1	.	CAWSVLWGVGNTEAFF	TGTGCCTGGAGTGTACTTTGGGGGGTAGGGAACACTGAAGCTTTCTTT
TRBV6-5	.	TRBJ1-6	.	CASSPNRVLYSPLHF	TGTGCCAGCAGCCCCAACAGGGTCCTTTATTCACCCCTCCACTTT
TRBV9	.	TRBJ1-3	.	CASSVEISPESSGNTIYF	TGTGCCAGCAGCGTAGAAATTTCCCCGGAAAGCTCTGGAAACACCATATATTTT
TRBV4-3	.	TRBJ1-6	.	CASSQRPQRPSDSPLHF	TGCGCCAGCAGCCAACGGCCACAGAGACCGTCTGATTCACCCCTCCACTTT
TRBV4-3	.	TRBJ2-1	.	CASSQAHEGGLSKFF	TGCGCCAGCAGCCAAGCCCACGAAGGCGGGTTGAGCAAGTTCTTC
TRBV6-2/TRBV6-3	TRBD1	TRBJ2-7	.	CASSFKGGVNEQYF	TGTGCCAGCAGTTTCAAAGGGGGCGTAAACGAGCAGTACTTC
TRBV7-2	TRBD1	TRBJ2-1	.	CASSYSSTGIPYNEQFF	TGTGCCAGCAGCTATAGTTCGACAGGGATCCCGTACAATGAGCAGTTCTTC
TRBV7-2	.	TRBJ1-4	medium-sized	CATKGPPNEKLFF	TGTGCCACAAAGGGTCCCCCTAATGAAAAACTGTTTTTT
TRBV28	.	TRBJ1-2	.	CASSLGGAWGYTF	TGTGCCAGCAGTTTAGGGGGGGCGTGGGGCTACACCTTC
TRBV4-1	TRBD1	TRBJ2-1	.	CASSQGQGAESEQFF	TGCGCCAGCAGCCAGGGACAGGGGGCGGAGAGTGAGCAGTTCTTC
TRBV27	.	TRBJ2-3	.	CASSASTDTQYF	TGTGCCAGCAGTGCTAGCACAGATACGCAGTATTTT
TRBV30	.	TRBJ2-2	.	CAWQPGLSNTGELFF	TGTGCCTGGCAACCTGGACTATCGAACACCGGGGAGCTGTTTTTT
TRBV7-2	.	TRBJ1-4	.	CASSSPPNEGKLFF	TGTGCCAGCAGCTCCCCCCCAAATGAGGGAAAACTGTTTTTT
TRBV27	TRBD2	TRBJ2-7	.	CASSFASGGSPGKQYF	TGTGCCAGCAGTTTTGCTAGCGGGGGGTCCCCGGGAAAGCAGTACTTC
TRBV27	TRBD1	TRBJ2-5	.	CASPLPHTGVGETQYF	TGTGCCAGCCCCCTCCCTCACACAGGGGTCGGAGAGACCCAGTACTTC
TRBV30	.	TRBJ1-6	.	CAWSASWLDSPLHF	TGTGCCTGGAGTGCCAGCTGGTTGGATTCACCCCTCCACTTT
TRBV28	.	TRBJ2-6	once	CASAPGLGEEAGANVLTF	TGTGCCAGCGCTCCGGGACTGGGGGAAGAGGCTGGGGCCAACGTCCTGACTTTC
TRBV9	.	TRBJ1-2	.	CASSVTAVPYGYTF	TGTGCCAGCAGCGTAACAGCGGTCCCCTATGGCTACACCTTC
TRBV28	.	TRBJ1-2	.	CASWTEANYGYTF	TGTGCCAGCTGGACAGAAGCTAACTATGGCTACACCTTC
TRBV19	.	TRBJ1-1	once	CASSIVGGKNTEAFF	TGTGCCAGTAGTATTGTTGGAGGGAAGAACACTGAAGCTTTCTTT
TRBV2	.	TRBJ1-1	once	CASSARTAFTEAFF	TGTGCCAGCAGTGCCCGGACAGCTTTCACTGAAGCTTTCTTT
TRBV20-1	.	TRBJ2-3	.	CSASLPGQRADTQYF	TGCAGTGCTAGTCTGCCCGGACAGCGGGCAGATACGCAGTATTTT
TRBV7-6	TRBD1	TRBJ2-7	.	CASSLSKGAGNEQYF	TGTGCCAGCAGCTTATCTAAGGGGGCAGGGAACGAGCAGTACTTC
TRBV9	.	TRBJ2-5	.	CASSLAEGATQETQYF	TGTGCCAGCAGTCTGGCGGAGGGGGCCACTCAAGAGACCCAGTACTTC
TRBV30	.	TRBJ1-2	.	CAWSIGGPFSYGYTF	TGTGCCTGGAGTATAGGGGGGCCCTTCTCCTATGGCTACACCTTC
TRBV5-6	.	TRBJ2-3	.	CASSFGAGTDTQYF	TGTGCCAGCAGCTTTGGGGCCGGCACAGATACGCAGTATTTT
TRBV5-1	.	TRBJ2-5	.	CASSFLGEVETQYF	TGCGCCAGCAGCTTCTTGGGTGAGGTAGAGACCCAGTACTTC
TRBV7-2	TRBD1	TRBJ2-7	.	CASSARDRGSYEQYF	TGTGCCAGCAGCGCCCGGGACAGGGGGTCCTACGAGCAGTACTTC
TRBV2	.	TRBJ1-6	.	CASSDAGGTSRSPLHF	TGTGCCAGCAGTGACGCCGGGGGGACATCTCGGTCACCCCTCCACTTT
TRBV5-6	.	TRBJ1-5	few	CASSLGSIVGKPQHF	TGTGCCAGCAGCTTGGGCAGTATTGTAGGTAAGCCCCAGCATTTT
TRBV7-2	TRBD2	TRBJ2-7	.	CASSLAHAAGGSSYEQYF	TGTGCCAGCAGCTTAGCTCATGCAGCGGGAGGGAGCTCCTACGAGCAGTACTTC
TRBV28	.	TRBJ2-7	.	CAVLRNAYEQYF	TGTGCCGTTCTTCGAAACGCTTACGAGCAGTACTTC
TRBV7-8	TRBD1	TRBJ1-1	.	CASSLRDRGLGTEAFF	TGTGCCAGCAGCTTACGGGACAGGGGATTGGGCACTGAAGCTTTCTTT